These 17 T cell receptor beta chains share one sample of origin, sequenced in a study of blood T cell repertoires in COVID-19. Clones were read by immunoSEQ multiplex PCR, and TCRdb kept only the in-frame ones, dropping some. The table has 45,000 to 70,000 clones, about four fifths seen once. The sample taken for sequencing was peripheral blood. The receptors were gathered from a woman older than 75 with active or convalescent COVID-19.

This chain connects TRBV2 to TRBJ1-2, with unresolved D. The V and J ends lost 1 base and 8 bases respectively, with 8 bases between them. Germline V gene sequence: CDR1 SNHLY, CDR2 FYNNEI. The CDR3 extends over 12 amino acids. The CDR3 region is CASSEVIEGYTF. The CDR3 coding sequence is TGTGCCAGCAGTGAAGTAATAGAAGGCTACACCTTC.

The CDR3 reads CASSSWGTSGGVPYEQYF. CDR3 nucleotide sequence: TGTGCCAGCAGCTCATGGGGGACTAGCGGGGGAGTCCCCTACGAGCAGTACTTC. J is TRBJ2-7 and V is TRBV7-8; 14 bases are a match to TRBD2. The CDR3 length is 18 residues. Losses at the gene ends were 4 bases for V and 2 bases for J; bases not matched to a gene: 10. Germline V gene data show CDR1 as SGHVS and CDR2 as FQNEAQ.

This clone was seen only once. The V and J genes are TRBV28 and TRBJ1-5, with 7 positions matching TRBD1. The CDR3 consists of 16 residues. Germline CDR1 and CDR2: MDHEN and SYDVKM. Trimming removed 7 bases from V and 1 base from J; junction bases left unmatched: 10. As DNA, the CDR3 is TGTGCCAGCATGACAGGGAAAATAGGCAGCAATCAGCCCCAGCATTTT. It yields the protein CASMTGKIGSNQPQHF.

J is TRBJ2-1 and V is TRBV7-9; tentative D call: TRBD1 (5 bases). The CDR3 is 16 amino acids. The germline V gene encodes CDR1 SEHNR and CDR2 FQNEAQ (reference sequence). Trimming shortened V by 0 bases and J by 4 bases, and 13 bases separated the two germline ends. This chain's CDR3 is CASSLAGQRTYNEQFF. In DNA, the CDR3 is TGTGCCAGCAGCTTAGCAGGACAAAGGACATACAATGAGCAGTTCTTC. The full variable domain, with the rest looked up from reference TRBV7-9 and TRBJ2-1, is DTGVSQNPRHKITKRGQNVTFRCDPISEHNRLYWYRQTLGQGPEFLTYFQNEAQLEKSRLLSDRFSAERPKGSFSTLEIQRTEQGDSAMYLCASSLAGQRTYNEQFFGPGTRLTVL.

The chain has TRBV11-3 and TRBJ1-5; D gene uncertain. The length of the CDR3 is 16 residues. The V end lost 4 bases, the J end lost 4 bases, and 17 bases lay between the germline ends. Per the germline V gene, CDR1 is SGHNT and CDR2 is YENEEA. Written as DNA, the CDR3 is TGTGCCAGCAGCTCGAGGGAGCCAGCTGAAAATCAGCCCCAGCATTTT. The encoded protein is CASSSREPAENQPQHF.

The chain carries TRBV6-5 and TRBJ2-3; TRBD2 agrees at 10 bases. The germline gives CDR1 MNHEY, CDR2 SVGAGI. The V gene end was trimmed by 5 bases and the J gene end by 8 bases; junction bases not matched to a gene: 10. CDR3 length: 15 residues. The CDR3 DNA reads as TGTGCCAGCAGTACCTCCACTAGCGGGAAGGGTACGCAGTATTTT. Its translation: CASSTSTSGKGTQYF.

The chain recombines TRBV18 with TRBJ2-2; tentatively, D is TRBD1 (6 bases). Germline CDR1 KGHSH, CDR2 LQKENI. V lost 3 bases and J lost 1, with 12 bases in between. The CDR3 totals 16 residues. The CDR3 reads CASSPQGPQNTGELFF. The DNA for the CDR3 is TGTGCCAGCTCACCCCAGGGGCCCCAGAACACCGGGGAGCTGTTTTTT.

V gene TRBV25-1 combines with J gene TRBJ1-1; D gene ambiguous. Germline V gene data show CDR1 as MGHDK and CDR2 as SYGVNS. CDR3 size: 13 residues. Trimming cost V 7 bases and J 0 bases, with 9 bases left between them. The CDR3 bases are TGTGCCAGCAAAGACAACATGAACACTGAAGCTTTCTTT. This translates into CASKDNMNTEAFF.

This chain links TRBV18 with TRBJ1-1; 9 bases line up with TRBD1. J was trimmed by 1 base and V by 0 bases; bases with no gene match: 0. The CDR3 covers 15 residues. Germline V gene lookup returns CDR1 KGHSH and CDR2 LQKENI. This CDR3 is CASSPPGQGNTEAFF. Written as DNA, the CDR3 is TGTGCCAGCTCACCACCGGGACAGGGGAACACTGAAGCTTTCTTT.

This clone was picked up one time. The chain is built from TRBV23-1 and TRBJ2-1; TRBD2 matches at 13 bases. TRBV23-1 is an ORF, with its function uncertain. After removal of 3 bases from V and 0 bases from J, the junction contained 14 bases not matched to a gene. The CDR3 has 21 amino acids. The CDR3: CASSHSGLAGANRSSYNEQFF. The CDR3 DNA follows: TGCGCCAGCAGTCATTCAGGACTAGCGGGGGCTAATCGGAGCTCCTACAATGAGCAGTTCTTC.

A word on this clone: Possible read error: a much larger clone is one base away. J is TRBJ2-5 and V is TRBV24-1; 11 bases map to TRBD1. Germline values: CDR1 KGHDR, CDR2 SFDVKD. This CDR3 region has 16 residues. CDR3 DNA sequence: TGTGCCACCTGTGATTTGGAGGGGACAGGGGGGGAGACCCAGTACTTC. Its translation is CATCDLEGTGGETQYF.

With respect to this clone: Other nucleotide sequences from this sample produce the same CDR3. The rearrangement joins TRBV27 to TRBJ2-5; 9 bases map to TRBD2. This CDR3 has 15 amino acids. V lost 2 bases and J lost 0; bases outside the gene matches: 1. The V gene's germline CDR1 is MNHEY and CDR2 SMNVEV (reference sequence). In nucleotides, the CDR3 is TGTGCCAGCAGTTTAACTAGCGGGTACCAAGAGACCCAGTACTTC. Its protein is CASSLTSGYQETQYF.

J is TRBJ2-7 and V is TRBV5-5; D gene uncertain. In germline, CDR1 is SGHKS, CDR2 YYEKEE (reference sequence). This CDR3 region has 12 residues. The ends were cut back, 4 bases at V and 7 bases at J, with 12 bases in the middle. The CDR3 protein is CASSPPGLEQYF. CDR3 bases: TGTGCCAGCAGCCCCCCCGGTCTTGAGCAGTACTTC.

V usage is TRBV2 and J usage is TRBJ1-3; 7 bases are a match to TRBD1. CDR1 is SNHLY and CDR2 is FYNNEI in the germline V gene. There are 15 residues in the CDR3. Unmatched junction bases numbered 3, after V lost 2 bases and J lost 2 bases. The CDR3 here is CASSERQGAGNTIYF. The CDR3 region has the DNA TGTGCCAGCAGTGAACGCCAGGGGGCTGGAAACACCATATATTTT. The full variable domain, its missing parts supplied by reference TRBV2 and TRBJ1-3, is EPEVTQTPSHQVTQMGQEVILRCVPISNHLYFYWYRQILGQKVEFLVSFYNNEISEKSEIFDDQFSVERPDGSNFTLKIRSTKLEDSAMYFCASSERQGAGNTIYFGEGSWLTVV.

This clone was counted between two and nine times. The genes are TRBV11-2 and TRBJ2-2, with TRBD2 identical over 7 bases. The V gene's germline CDR1 is SGHAT and CDR2 FQNNGV. The V gene end was trimmed by 3 bases and the J gene end by 1 base; junction bases not matched to a gene: 5. This CDR3 has 16 residues. CDR3 amino acids: CASSFGGWQNTGELFF. The CDR3 coding sequence is TGTGCCAGCAGCTTCGGGGGGTGGCAGAACACCGGGGAGCTGTTTTTT.

This clone occurred a few times. This chain links TRBV6-4 with TRBJ2-3; 8 nucleotides agree with TRBD2. V shed 5 bases, J shed 0 bases, and the junction held 4 bases outside the gene matches. The CDR3 loop spans 15 amino acids. Germline loops: CDR1 MRHNA, CDR2 SNTAGT. In DNA form, the CDR3 reads TGTGCCAGCAGTCCGGGGGGGAGTAGCACAGATACGCAGTATTTT. As protein: CASSPGGSSTDTQYF.

The chain joins TRBV12-3 or TRBV12-4 to TRBJ1-5; no clear D gene. Trimming took 5 bases from V and 7 from J, leaving 9 bases between them. The CDR3 is 12 residues long. CDR3 sequence (DNA): TGTGCCAGCAGTCCTGAGTTCCAGCCCCAGCATTTT. The encoded protein is CASSPEFQPQHF.